These T cell receptor beta chains were read from a single sample in a study of cytomegalovirus exposure and HLA in healthy donors. Profiled with immunoSEQ multiplex PCR; TCRdb holds only in-frame clones, not every one. This sample has more than 95,000 clones; 70% to 75% occur once, and the top ten carry 1.5% to 2%. The sequenced sample consisted of PBMCs. All receptors derive from a woman aged 18-29 years in good health and CMV-seronegative. The CDR3 runs from the conserved cysteine through the conserved F or W. Fields, in order: V gene, clone size, J gene, D gene, CDR3 DNA, CDR3 protein. A D gene is named only where the DNA matches it firmly. Where a row states a size, it is once, few, many or the class of an expanded clone; other rows omit it.

V: TRBV7-8; size: few; J: TRBJ2-3; D: .; DNA: TGTGCCATCAGCTTTTTTTCTATGGGAGTTAGAGATACGCAGTATTTT; CDR3: CAISFFSMGVRDTQYF
V: TRBV6-5; size: .; J: TRBJ1-1; D: .; DNA: TGTGCCAGCAGACGGCTAAACAGGGTGAACACTGAAGCTTTCTTT; CDR3: CASRRLNRVNTEAFF
V: TRBV7-9; size: .; J: TRBJ1-3; D: .; DNA: TGTGCCAGCAGCTTAGTAGGCGGGTGGCATCATGGAAACACCATATATTTT; CDR3: CASSLVGGWHHGNTIYF
V: TRBV27; size: .; J: TRBJ2-7; D: TRBD1; DNA: TGTGCCAGCAGTTCCTTGACAGGGGTCCGCTACGAGCAGTACTTC; CDR3: CASSSLTGVRYEQYF
V: TRBV27; size: .; J: TRBJ1-2; D: TRBD1; DNA: TGTGCCAGCAGTCCTTGGACAGGGGGCGATCGGGGCTATGGCTACACCTTC; CDR3: CASSPWTGGDRGYGYTF
V: TRBV6-6; size: .; J: TRBJ1-5; D: TRBD1; DNA: TGTGCCAGCCAGGACAGGGACTTCAGCAATCAGCCCCAGCATTTT; CDR3: CASQDRDFSNQPQHF
V: TRBV6-1; size: .; J: TRBJ1-5; D: .; DNA: TGTGCCAGCAAACAGTATAGCAATCAGCCCCAGCATTTT; CDR3: CASKQYSNQPQHF
V: TRBV20-1; size: .; J: TRBJ2-1; D: .; DNA: TGCAGTGCTTTCGCCTACAATGAGCAGTTCTTC; CDR3: CSAFAYNEQFF
V: TRBV6-5; size: few; J: TRBJ1-2; D: TRBD1; DNA: TGTGCCAGCAGGGGGACAGGGGGGCTCTTAGGCTACACCTTC; CDR3: CASRGTGGLLGYTF
V: TRBV4-1; size: .; J: TRBJ1-2; D: TRBD1; DNA: TGCGCCAGCAGCCAAGCAGGGGGCAGCAGCTATGGCTACACCTTC; CDR3: CASSQAGGSSYGYTF
V: TRBV27; size: .; J: TRBJ2-1; D: .; DNA: TGTGCCAGCAGGAGCGGAGGGGGGGCCTACAATGAGCAGTTCTTC; CDR3: CASRSGGGAYNEQFF
V: TRBV2; size: .; J: TRBJ1-1; D: .; DNA: TGTGCCAGCAGTGAATTTGTTAGATCGAACACTGAAGCTTTCTTT; CDR3: CASSEFVRSNTEAFF
V: TRBV4-1; size: .; J: TRBJ2-3; D: .; DNA: TGCGCCAGCAGCCAAGCCCCCCTTCTGGCACGGAGAACAGATACGCAGTATTTT; CDR3: CASSQAPLLARRTDTQYF
V: TRBV13; size: .; J: TRBJ2-7; D: .; DNA: TGTGCCAGCAGCTTACGGGGGTCGGGTATCCCCGAGGACTACGAGCAGTACTTC; CDR3: CASSLRGSGIPEDYEQYF
V: TRBV4-2; size: .; J: TRBJ2-6; D: .; DNA: TGTGCCAGCAGCCCCCATGGGGCAGGTCTACCTGGGGCCAACGTCCTGACTTTC; CDR3: CASSPHGAGLPGANVLTF
V: TRBV7-8; size: once; J: TRBJ2-5; D: .; DNA: TGTGCCAGCAGCTTAGCGGGGAGTCGAGAAGAGACCCAGTACTTC; CDR3: CASSLAGSREETQYF
V: TRBV7-3; size: .; J: TRBJ1-1; D: TRBD1; DNA: TGTGCCAGCAGCCCCGTGGGGGGACAGGGGAACACTGAAGCTTTCTTT; CDR3: CASSPVGGQGNTEAFF
V: TRBV5-6; size: few; J: TRBJ1-3; D: .; DNA: TGTGCCAGCAGCCCGCGACAGGTGGGAAACACCATATATTTT; CDR3: CASSPRQVGNTIYF
V: TRBV2; size: .; J: TRBJ1-1; D: .; DNA: TGTGCCAGCAGTGTAAGCAGAGTTCGGACAGCCGGTGTGAACACTGAAGCTTTCTTT; CDR3: CASSVSRVRTAGVNTEAFF
V: TRBV7-7; size: once; J: TRBJ2-5; D: TRBD1; DNA: TGTGCTAGCAGCTTAGGGACAGGGAACCAAGAGACCCAGTACTTC; CDR3: CASSLGTGNQETQYF
V: TRBV28; size: .; J: TRBJ2-3; D: .; DNA: TGTGCCAGCAGATCACCTATGTGGCGGGGCACAGATACGCAGTATTTT; CDR3: CASRSPMWRGTDTQYF
V: TRBV9; size: .; J: TRBJ1-2; D: .; DNA: TGTGCCAGCAGCGTAGGTGCAGGGTTAGGCTACACCTTC; CDR3: CASSVGAGLGYTF
V: TRBV6-1; size: .; J: TRBJ2-3; D: TRBD2; DNA: TGTGCCAGCAGTGAAGCGCGGGGGACCAGCACAGATACGCAGTATTTT; CDR3: CASSEARGTSTDTQYF
V: TRBV5-1; size: .; J: TRBJ1-4; D: TRBD1; DNA: TGCGCCAGCAGCCTCGGGACAGGAGGGGGTAATGAAAAACTGTTTTTT; CDR3: CASSLGTGGGNEKLFF
V: TRBV27; size: .; J: TRBJ2-5; D: TRBD2; DNA: TGTGCCAGCAGTTTATCGGGCGGGGGGGACCCTGAGGCCCAGTACTTC; CDR3: CASSLSGGGDPEAQYF
V: TRBV27; size: .; J: TRBJ1-2; D: TRBD1; DNA: TGTGCCAGCAGCCAGGGGGTTTCGACCAACTATGGCTACACCTTC; CDR3: CASSQGVSTNYGYTF
V: TRBV10-1; size: .; J: TRBJ2-3; D: .; DNA: TGCGCCAGCAGTGGACAGGCGCTAGCCACAGATACGCAGTATTTT; CDR3: CASSGQALATDTQYF
V: TRBV4-1; size: .; J: TRBJ1-1; D: .; DNA: TGCGCCACTACGCCCCGGGGTGGGACTGAAGCTTTCTTT; CDR3: CATTPRGGTEAFF
V: TRBV2; size: .; J: TRBJ1-4; D: TRBD1; DNA: TGTGCCAGCCGGACCGGGACAGGGTTTGAAAAACTGTTTTTT; CDR3: CASRTGTGFEKLFF
V: TRBV19; size: .; J: TRBJ2-1; D: TRBD1; DNA: TGTGCCAGTTACGACCCGGGACAGGGATCTAATGAGCAGTTCTTC; CDR3: CASYDPGQGSNEQFF
V: TRBV9; size: once; J: TRBJ2-3; D: .; DNA: TGTGCCAGCAGCGCGAGCGGGTTAGATACGCAGTATTTT; CDR3: CASSASGLDTQYF
V: TRBV6-5; size: .; J: TRBJ1-5; D: .; DNA: TGTGCCAGCAGATATTCTAGCAATCAGCCCCAGCATTTT; CDR3: CASRYSSNQPQHF
V: TRBV27; size: .; J: TRBJ2-5; D: TRBD1; DNA: TGTGCCAGCAGTTCGCCTCGGACAGGGAAAGAGACCCAGTACTTC; CDR3: CASSSPRTGKETQYF
V: TRBV5-6; size: .; J: TRBJ2-7; D: .; DNA: TGTGCCAGCAGCCACGAGGAGGGGGCCCTCTACGAGCAGTACTTC; CDR3: CASSHEEGALYEQYF
V: TRBV7-8; size: .; J: TRBJ1-6; D: .; DNA: TGTGCCAGCGGGGCCCTGTTAGCCTCGGGTTCACCCCTCCACTTT; CDR3: CASGALLASGSPLHF
V: TRBV30; size: .; J: TRBJ2-2; D: .; DNA: TGTGGACAATGGCAGGGCTCCGGGGAGCTGTTTTTT; CDR3: CGQWQGSGELFF
V: TRBV7-9; size: .; J: TRBJ1-2; D: .; DNA: TGTGCCAGCAGCGCCGTACAGGAGCCCTATGGCTACACCTTC; CDR3: CASSAVQEPYGYTF
V: TRBV5-1; size: .; J: TRBJ1-1; D: .; DNA: TGCGCCAGCAACTACGGGTCTGGAACTGAAGCTTTCTTT; CDR3: CASNYGSGTEAFF
V: TRBV28; size: .; J: TRBJ2-6; D: TRBD2; DNA: TGTGCCAGCAGCCTTTGGAGCGGGGGCCTCAGCTCTGGGGCCAACGTCCTGACTTTC; CDR3: CASSLWSGGLSSGANVLTF
V: TRBV30; size: once; J: TRBJ2-7; D: TRBD1; DNA: TGTGCCTGCTCGACAGGGGACCGACACGAGCAGTACTTC; CDR3: CACSTGDRHEQYF
V: TRBV29-1; size: .; J: TRBJ1-5; D: .; DNA: TGCAGCGTTGTAATGGCGGGGGGAGTCAATCAGCCCCAGCATTTT; CDR3: CSVVMAGGVNQPQHF